The clone carrying this T cell receptor beta chain was recorded only once. The antigen is not known. This sample stems from a study of T cell repertoires in cytomegalovirus infection. Overall study: Matching HLA type and CMV infection were both indicated by public TCR beta signatures. General study findings and limits: Ex vivo, HLA-C-restricted CMV-specific TCR beta clonotypes prevailed over the rest of the response.

TCRdb fed the reads into MiXCR, producing one record per CDR3 protein. The profile shows some 350,000 distinct CDR3 sequences, roughly 34% of them singletons. The CDR3 runs 14 residues. Germline CDR1 MNHEY, CDR2 SMNVEV (reference sequence). Unmatched junction bases numbered 3, after V lost 5 bases and J lost 2 bases. This clonotype was sampled from a human donor in good health (CMV status not recorded). Some clones in this sample may be carry-over from other donors' samples. The gene calls are TRBV27 and TRBJ2-5; 9 nucleotides agree with TRBD2. The sample was cultured PBMCs, taken from culture after CMV antigen stimulation. DNA for the CDR3: TGTGCCAGCAGTAGGCTAGCGGGGCAAGAGACCCAGTACTTC. Translation: CASSRLAGQETQYF.